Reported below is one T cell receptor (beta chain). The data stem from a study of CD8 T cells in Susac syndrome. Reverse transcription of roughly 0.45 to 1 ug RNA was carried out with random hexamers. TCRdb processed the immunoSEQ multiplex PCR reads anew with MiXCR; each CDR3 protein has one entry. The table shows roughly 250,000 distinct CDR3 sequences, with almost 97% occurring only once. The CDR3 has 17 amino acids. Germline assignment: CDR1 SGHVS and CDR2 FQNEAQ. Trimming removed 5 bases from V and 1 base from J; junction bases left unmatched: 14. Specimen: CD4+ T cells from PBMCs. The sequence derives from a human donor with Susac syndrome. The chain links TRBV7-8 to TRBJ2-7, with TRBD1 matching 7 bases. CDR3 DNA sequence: TGTGCCAGCAGCCTTTATACCGGGACAGCGACGTCCTACGAGCAGTACTTC. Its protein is CASSLYTGTATSYEQYF. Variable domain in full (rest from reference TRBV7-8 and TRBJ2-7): GAGVSQSPRYKVAKRGQDVALRCDPISGHVSLFWYQQALGQGPEFLTYFQNEAQLDKSGLPSDRFFAERPEGSVSTLKIQRTQQEDSAVYLCASSLYTGTATSYEQYFGPGTRLTVT.